The next 8 T cell receptor beta chains were all read from a single sample in a study of regulatory T cells in long-lasting Graves disease. Sequencing libraries for TCR beta were prepared with iRepertoire HTBI primers and Arm-PCR of CDR3 regions. MiXCR, applied by TCRdb to the multiplex PCR reads, yields one record per CDR3 protein. The table lists hundreds of thousands of distinct CDR3 sequences, 15% to 20% of them singletons. Time point defined: newly diagnosed GD, antithyroid drugs for less than 3 months. PBMC-derived RNA was used for the TCR library. The sequenced sample was peripheral blood mononuclear cells (PBMCs), obtained at new diagnosis, from a patient treated with antithyroid drugs. The receptor source for this set is a female donor with Graves disease.

At least ten counts were recorded for this clonotype. This chain joins TRBV2 and TRBJ1-2; possible D gene TRBD1, 6 bases. Trimming cost V 5 bases and J 2 bases, with 12 bases left between them. This CDR3 is 14 amino acids long. The germline V gene encodes CDR1 SNHLY and CDR2 FYNNEI. The CDR3 DNA reads TGTGCCAGCAGTACGACCGGGACAAACTATGGCTACACCTTC. Its protein is CASSTTGTNYGYTF.

This clonotype was recorded many times. The V gene is TRBV12-3 or TRBV12-4, the J gene TRBJ2-7; no reliable D call. The V end lost 5 bases, the J end lost 3 bases, and 11 bases lay between the germline ends. The CDR3 contains 13 residues. The CDR3 region has the DNA TGTGCCAGCAGTGCTGGTTTGTTCTACGAGCAGTACTTC. Residues: CASSAGLFYEQYF.

This clonotype was seen ten or more times. The gene calls are TRBV28 and TRBJ2-3; 9 nucleotides align to TRBD2. Trimming at V came to 6 bases and at J to 0 bases, leaving 7 bases not matched to a gene. The V gene's germline CDR1 is MDHEN and CDR2 SYDVKM. The CDR3 contains 16 residues. CDR3 in DNA: TGTGCCAGCAGCCCACCCCTAGCGGGGAGCACAGATACGCAGTATTTT. It yields the protein CASSPPLAGSTDTQYF.

This clonotype was observed many times. The rearrangement uses TRBV3-1 and TRBJ1-6; 8 nucleotides match TRBD1. The CDR3 consists of 16 residues. Germline V gives CDR1 LGHDT, CDR2 YNNKEL (reference sequence). The V and J ends lost 1 base and 9 bases, in that order; junction bases with no gene match: 8. The CDR3 nucleotides are TGTGCCAGCAGCCAAGGGGGGGTCAGGGGGCGTTCACCCCTCCACTTT. It is translated as CASSQGGVRGRSPLHF.

The chain is built from TRBV11-2 and TRBJ2-5, with TRBD2 matching over 13 bases. Trimming took 5 bases from V and 0 from J; bases not matched to a gene: 6. Germline V gives CDR1 SGHAT, CDR2 FQNNGV. The CDR3 is 17 residues long. In DNA form, the CDR3 reads TGTGCCAGCAGCCAAGGGACTAGCGGGATAGACCAAGAGACCCAGTACTTC. Its translation: CASSQGTSGIDQETQYF.

This clonotype showed up many times. The chain recombines TRBV27 with TRBJ1-4, with TRBD1 matching 8 bases. Germline values: CDR1 MNHEY, CDR2 SMNVEV (reference sequence). V was clipped by 5 bases and J by 5 bases; unmatched bases: 7. This CDR3 has 15 residues. CDR3 sequence (DNA): TGTGCCAGCAGTCTCCTCCAGGGGGCGAATGAAAAACTGTTTTTT. Translating it yields CASSLLQGANEKLFF.

CDR3 nucleotide sequence: TGTGCCAGTAGTATAAAGGGGCGGGACACTGAAGCTTTCTTT. Translation: CASSIKGRDTEAFF. The rearrangement uses TRBV19 and TRBJ1-1, with D possibly TRBD1 on 5 matching bases. Germline CDR1 LNHDA, CDR2 SQIVND (reference sequence). The CDR3 has 14 amino acids. V lost 2 bases to trimming and J lost 3 bases, with 10 bases between them.

This clonotype was recorded many times. The chain carries TRBV20-1 and TRBJ2-7; 8 bases are a match to TRBD1. The germline V gene has CDR1 DFQATT and CDR2 SNEGSKA (reference sequence). V shed 6 bases and J 1 base; nucleotides not matched to a gene: 11. The CDR3 is 15 residues long. In nucleotides, the CDR3 is TGCAGTGCGACAGGGGTGACAGGAAGGTCCTACGAGCAGTACTTC. Protein product: CSATGVTGRSYEQYF.